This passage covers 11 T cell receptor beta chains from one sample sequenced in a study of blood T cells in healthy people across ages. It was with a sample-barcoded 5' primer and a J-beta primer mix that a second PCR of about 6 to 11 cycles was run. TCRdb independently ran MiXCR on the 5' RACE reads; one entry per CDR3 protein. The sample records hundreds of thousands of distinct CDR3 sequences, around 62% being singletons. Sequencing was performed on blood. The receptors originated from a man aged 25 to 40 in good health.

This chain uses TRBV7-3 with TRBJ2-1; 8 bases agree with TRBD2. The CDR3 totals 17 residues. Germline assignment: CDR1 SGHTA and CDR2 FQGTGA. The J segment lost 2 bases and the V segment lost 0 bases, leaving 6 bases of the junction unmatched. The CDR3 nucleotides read TGTGCCAGCAGCTTAACGCCCAGCGGGGGCGCCTACAATGAGCAGTTCTTC. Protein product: CASSLTPSGGAYNEQFF.

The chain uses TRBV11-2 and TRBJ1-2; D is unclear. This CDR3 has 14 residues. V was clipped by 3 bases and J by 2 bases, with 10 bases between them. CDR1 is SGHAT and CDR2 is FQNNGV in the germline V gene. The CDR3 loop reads CASSLLAGNYGYTF. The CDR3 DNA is TGTGCCAGCAGCTTGTTGGCGGGGAACTATGGCTACACCTTC.

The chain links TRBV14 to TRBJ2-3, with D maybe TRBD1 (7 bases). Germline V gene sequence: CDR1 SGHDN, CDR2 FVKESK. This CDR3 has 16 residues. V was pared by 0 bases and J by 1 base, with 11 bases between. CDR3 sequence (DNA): TGTGCCAGCAGCCAAGATCGCGGGACAGGCACAGATACGCAGTATTTT. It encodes CASSQDRGTGTDTQYF.

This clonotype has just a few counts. DNA for the CDR3: TGTGCCAGCAGCTTAACTAGCGGGGGCCTCTTCCAAGAGACCCAGTACTTC. It translates to CASSLTSGGLFQETQYF. This sequence joins TRBV7-3 and TRBJ2-5, with 9 bases matching TRBD2. The CDR3 has 17 residues. Germline trimming cut 0 bases from V and 1 base from J; bases unmatched to any gene: 6. Germline V CDR1 and CDR2: SGHTA, FQGTGA.

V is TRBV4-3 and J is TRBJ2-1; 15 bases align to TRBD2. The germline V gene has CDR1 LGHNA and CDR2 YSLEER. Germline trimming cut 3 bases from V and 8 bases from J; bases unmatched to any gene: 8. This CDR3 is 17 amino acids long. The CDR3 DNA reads TGCGCCAGCAGCCAGAAAGGACTAGCGGGGGGGCAATATGAGCAGTTCTTC. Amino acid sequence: CASSQKGLAGGQYEQFF.

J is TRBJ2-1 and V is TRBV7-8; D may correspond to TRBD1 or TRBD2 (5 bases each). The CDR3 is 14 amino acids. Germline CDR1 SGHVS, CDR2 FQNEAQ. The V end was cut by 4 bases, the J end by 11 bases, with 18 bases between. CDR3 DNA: TGTGCCAGCAGCTCCCCCCCTTGGGGGAGTCAGCAGTTCTTC. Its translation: CASSSPPWGSQQFF. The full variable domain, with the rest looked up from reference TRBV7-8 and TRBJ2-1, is GAGVSQSPRYKVAKRGQDVALRCDPISGHVSLFWYQQALGQGPEFLTYFQNEAQLDKSGLPSDRFFAERPEGSVSTLKIQRTQQEDSAVYLCASSSPPWGSQQFFGPGTRLTVL.

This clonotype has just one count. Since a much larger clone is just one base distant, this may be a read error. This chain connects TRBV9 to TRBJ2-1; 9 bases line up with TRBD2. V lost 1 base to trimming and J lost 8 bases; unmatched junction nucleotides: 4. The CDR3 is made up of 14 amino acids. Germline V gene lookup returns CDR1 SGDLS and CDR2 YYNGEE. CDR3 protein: CASSVPSGDDEQFF. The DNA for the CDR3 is TGTGCCAGCAGCGTACCTAGCGGGGACGATGAGCAGTTCTTC. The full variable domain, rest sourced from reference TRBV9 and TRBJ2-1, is DSGVTQTPKHLITATGQRVTLRCSPRSGDLSVYWYQQSLDQGLQFLIQYYNGEERAKGNILERFSAQQFPDLHSELNLSSLELGDSALYFCASSVPSGDDEQFFGPGTRLTVL.

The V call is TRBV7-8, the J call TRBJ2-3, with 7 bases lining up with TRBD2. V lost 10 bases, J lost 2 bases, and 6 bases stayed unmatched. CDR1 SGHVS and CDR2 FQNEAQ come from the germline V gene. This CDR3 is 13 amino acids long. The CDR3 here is CATLADLTDTQYF. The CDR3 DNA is TGTGCCACCCTAGCGGACCTCACAGATACGCAGTATTTT.

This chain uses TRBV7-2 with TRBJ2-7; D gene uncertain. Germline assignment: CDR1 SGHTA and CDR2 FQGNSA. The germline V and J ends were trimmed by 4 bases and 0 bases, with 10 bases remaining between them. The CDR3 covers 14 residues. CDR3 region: CASSSSISSYEQYF. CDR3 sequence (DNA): TGTGCCAGCAGCTCTTCAATAAGCTCCTACGAGCAGTACTTC.

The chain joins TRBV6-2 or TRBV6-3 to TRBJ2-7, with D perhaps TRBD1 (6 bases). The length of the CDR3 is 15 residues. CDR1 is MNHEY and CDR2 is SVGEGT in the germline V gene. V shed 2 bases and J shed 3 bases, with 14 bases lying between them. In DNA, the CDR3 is TGTGCCAGCAGTTACGGACAGAACGTTCTCTACGAGCAGTACTTC. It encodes CASSYGQNVLYEQYF.

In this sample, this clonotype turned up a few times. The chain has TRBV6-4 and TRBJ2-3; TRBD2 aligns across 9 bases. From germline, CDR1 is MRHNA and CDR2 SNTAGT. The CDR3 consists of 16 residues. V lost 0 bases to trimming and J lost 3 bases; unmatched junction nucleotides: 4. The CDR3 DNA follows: TGTGCCAGCAGTGACTCTCGCGGGGGGGCAACAGATACGCAGTATTTT. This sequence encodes CASSDSRGGATDTQYF.